This entry is about one T cell receptor (beta chain). Antigen specificity is unknown. Distinct nucleotide sequences in the sample also encode this CDR3. The data originate from a study of cytomegalovirus exposure and HLA in healthy donors. Study conclusions and caveats: The listing of roughly 160 TCR beta chains classed them as cytomegalovirus-associated. TCR beta V- and J-gene trimming, according to a later analysis, was linked to a missense DCLRE1C variant.

Vbeta (60) and Jbeta (13) primers were used in the PCR. Sequenced by immunoSEQ multiplex PCR; TCRdb stores in-frame clones only, minus some. The table has roughly 120,000 clones, approximately 15% seen once. Germline V gene data show CDR1 as SGHDN and CDR2 as FVKESK. Trimming left V 1 base short and J 8 bases short, with 9 bases between. This CDR3 is 14 amino acids long. The clonotype originates from a woman between 18 and 29 years old in good health and CMV-seronegative. Sequencing was carried out using PBMCs. J is TRBJ1-6 and V is TRBV14, with D possibly TRBD1 on 6 matching bases. CDR3 DNA: TGTGCCAGCAGCCAAGTGGGGGGGCATTCACCCCTCCACTTT. As protein: CASSQVGGHSPLHF.